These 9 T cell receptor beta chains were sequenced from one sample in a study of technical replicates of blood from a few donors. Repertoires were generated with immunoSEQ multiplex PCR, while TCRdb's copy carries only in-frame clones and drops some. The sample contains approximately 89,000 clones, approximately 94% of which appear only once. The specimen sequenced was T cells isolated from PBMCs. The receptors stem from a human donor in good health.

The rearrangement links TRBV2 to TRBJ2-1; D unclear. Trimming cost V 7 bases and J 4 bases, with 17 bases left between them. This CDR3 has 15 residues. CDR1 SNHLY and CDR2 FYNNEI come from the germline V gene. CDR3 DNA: TGTGCCAGCACCGTGGGTAACTTCGGGTACAATGAGCAGTTCTTC. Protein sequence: CASTVGNFGYNEQFF.

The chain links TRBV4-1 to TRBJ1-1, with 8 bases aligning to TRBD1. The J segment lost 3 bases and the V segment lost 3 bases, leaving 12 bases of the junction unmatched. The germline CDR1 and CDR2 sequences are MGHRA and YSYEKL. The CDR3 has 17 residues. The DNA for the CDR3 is TGCGCCAGCAGCCAGCCCGTGGCAGGGGGCTTGGACACTGAAGCTTTCTTT. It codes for CASSQPVAGGLDTEAFF.

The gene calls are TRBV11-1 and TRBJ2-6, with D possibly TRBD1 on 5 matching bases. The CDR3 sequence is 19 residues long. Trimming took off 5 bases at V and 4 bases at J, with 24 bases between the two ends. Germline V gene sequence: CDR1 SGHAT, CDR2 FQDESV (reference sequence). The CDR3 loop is CASSPLWGPMRPGANVLTF. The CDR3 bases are TGTGCCAGCAGCCCGCTTTGGGGCCCGATGAGACCGGGGGCCAACGTCCTGACTTTC.

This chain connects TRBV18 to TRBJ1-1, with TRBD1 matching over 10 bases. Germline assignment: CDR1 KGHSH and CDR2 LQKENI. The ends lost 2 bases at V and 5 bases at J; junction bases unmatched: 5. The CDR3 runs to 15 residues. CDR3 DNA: TGTGCCAGCTCACCAGGGAGGACAGGGGGAACTGAAGCTTTCTTT. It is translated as CASSPGRTGGTEAFF.

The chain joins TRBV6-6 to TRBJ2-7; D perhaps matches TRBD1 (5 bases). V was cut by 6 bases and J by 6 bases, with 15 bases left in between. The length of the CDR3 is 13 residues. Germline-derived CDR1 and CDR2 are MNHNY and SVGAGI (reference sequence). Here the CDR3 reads CASSPRGPGEQYF. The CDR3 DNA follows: TGTGCCAGCAGCCCAAGGGGCCCTGGCGAGCAGTACTTC.

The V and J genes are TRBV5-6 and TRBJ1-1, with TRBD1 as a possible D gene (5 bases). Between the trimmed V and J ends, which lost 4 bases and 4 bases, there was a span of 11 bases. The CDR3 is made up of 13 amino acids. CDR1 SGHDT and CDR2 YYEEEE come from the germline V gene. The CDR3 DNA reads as TGTGCCAGCAGCAGGGACTATACCACTGAAGCTTTCTTT. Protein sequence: CASSRDYTTEAFF.

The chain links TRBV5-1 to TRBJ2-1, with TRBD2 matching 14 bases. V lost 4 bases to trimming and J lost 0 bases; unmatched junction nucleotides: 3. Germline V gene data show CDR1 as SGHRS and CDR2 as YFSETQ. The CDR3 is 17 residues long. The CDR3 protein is CASSLGLAGGSYNEQFF. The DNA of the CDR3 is TGCGCCAGCAGCCTAGGACTAGCGGGGGGCTCCTACAATGAGCAGTTCTTC.

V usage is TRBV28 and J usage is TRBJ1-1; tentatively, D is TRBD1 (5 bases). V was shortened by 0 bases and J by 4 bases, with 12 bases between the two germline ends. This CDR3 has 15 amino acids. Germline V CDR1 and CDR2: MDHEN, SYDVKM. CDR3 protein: CASSLWAGPRTEAFF. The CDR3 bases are TGTGCCAGCAGTTTATGGGCAGGGCCACGCACTGAAGCTTTCTTT.

CDR3: CASSLGWDRGLTEAFF. The DNA for the CDR3 is TGTGCCAGCAGCTTAGGATGGGACAGGGGGCTCACTGAAGCTTTCTTT. This rearrangement joins TRBV7-8 to TRBJ1-1; 12 bases fit TRBD1. This CDR3 region has 16 residues. Trimming removed 1 base from V and 4 bases from J; junction bases left unmatched: 4. CDR1 is SGHVS, CDR2 FQNEAQ, per germline.